Listed below are T cell receptor beta chains from one sample, sequenced in a study of blood T cell repertoires in COVID-19. Using immunoSEQ multiplex PCR, the repertoire was profiled, and TCRdb retains in-frame clones only, with some absent. The sample holds 160,000 or so clones, roughly 87% seen once. Sample: PBMCs or T cells enriched from blood (not recorded which). The source is a human donor with acute COVID-19. The donor label of this sample is uncertain. CDR3s include the opening cysteine and the closing phenylalanine or tryptophan. A D gene is named only where the DNA matches it firmly. Size is omitted from some rows. Given values are once, few, many or a class for expanded clones.

D	J	size	V	DNA	CDR3
TRBD1	TRBJ2-3	.	TRBV19	TGTGCCAGTAGTATTTCCGGGACAGGGTGGGATACGCAGTATTTT	CASSISGTGWDTQYF
.	TRBJ1-5	.	TRBV6-1	TGTGCCAGCAGTGAAGTGGGGGGAAATCAGCCCCAGCATTTT	CASSEVGGNQPQHF
TRBD1	TRBJ1-1	once	TRBV7-9	TGTGCCAGCAGCCCGAGACAGGGCATCACTGAAGCTTTCTTT	CASSPRQGITEAFF
.	TRBJ2-3	.	TRBV4-3	TGCGCCAGCAGGCCGACCCTGGGGGGTGCTTCAGATACGCAGTATTTT	CASRPTLGGASDTQYF
TRBD2	TRBJ2-5	.	TRBV2	TGTGCCAGCAGTGACGAGCGGGGTAATACAGAGACCCAGTACTTC	CASSDERGNTETQYF
.	TRBJ1-3	few	TRBV5-4	TGTGCCAGCAGTCAGGGGCCCTCTGGAAACACCATATATTTT	CASSQGPSGNTIYF
TRBD2	TRBJ2-1	.	TRBV4-1	TGCGCCAGCAGCCAAGTGGGCGGGGGGGAGTTCTTC	CASSQVGGGEFF
.	TRBJ1-2	.	TRBV19	TGTGCCAGTAGAACCTTAGACAGTTATGGCTACACCTTC	CASRTLDSYGYTF
TRBD1	TRBJ1-4	.	TRBV9	TGTGCCAGCAGCGTGGGACAGGGTAATGAAAAACTGTTTTTT	CASSVGQGNEKLFF
.	TRBJ1-4	once	TRBV18	TGTGCCAGCTCACCTCTTTCTCCCGGGACATCGGTTAAACTGTTTTTT	CASSPLSPGTSVKLFF
.	TRBJ2-3	few	TRBV7-9	TGTGCCAGCAGCCCCTTCCAGGGGACAGATACGCAGTATTTT	CASSPFQGTDTQYF
.	TRBJ1-1	.	TRBV6-5	TGTGCCAGCAAGGGTTTAGGAGGTGGTGAAGCTTTCTTT	CASKGLGGGEAFF
TRBD1	TRBJ1-3	few	TRBV11-2	TGTGCCAGCAGCTTAATTGGGACAGGGCCTAGAGACTCTGGAAACACCATATATTTT	CASSLIGTGPRDSGNTIYF
.	TRBJ2-1	.	TRBV4-1	TGCGCCAGCAGCCAAGACTTCGAGCAGTTCTTC	CASSQDFEQFF
.	TRBJ2-1	.	TRBV28	TGTGCCAGCAGTTTGGGCGGAGCAGGGTTTTCGTACAATGAGCAGTTCTTC	CASSLGGAGFSYNEQFF
TRBD1	TRBJ1-5	.	TRBV5-1	TGCGCCAGCAGCTTGGAGGGGGCCAGCAATCAGCCCCAGCATTTT	CASSLEGASNQPQHF
TRBD2	TRBJ2-7	.	TRBV5-6	TGTGCCAGCCTGCCTCCCAGCGGGGGAACCGAGCGGGAGCAGTACTTC	CASLPPSGGTEREQYF
.	TRBJ1-1	.	TRBV2	TGTGCCAGCAGATATGGGGGGGTCACTGAAGCTTTCTTT	CASRYGGVTEAFF